The 29 T cell receptor beta chains in this list originate from one sample, sequenced in a study of siplizumab effects on memory and regulatory T cells. Method: immunoSEQ multiplex PCR; TCRdb's copy keeps in-frame clones and lacks some. This table holds approximately 110,000 clones, about 92% found once. Sequenced input: CD4+ T cells sorted from blood. The receptor set was obtained from a human donor in good health.

The rearrangement joins TRBV2 to TRBJ1-2; 7 bases are shared with TRBD1. Trimming cost V 6 bases and J 3 bases; bases outside gene matches: 7. The CDR3 extends over 14 amino acids. Germline assignment: CDR1 SNHLY and CDR2 FYNNEI. CDR3 residues: CASRGTENYYGYTF. The CDR3 region has the DNA TGTGCCAGCAGGGGGACAGAAAACTACTATGGCTACACCTTC.

This clone was detected a few times. The chain combines TRBV7-2 with TRBJ2-5; the match to TRBD2 covers 8 bases. The J segment lost 5 bases and the V segment lost 10 bases, leaving 18 bases of the junction unmatched. Germline V gene data show CDR1 as SGHTA and CDR2 as FQGNSA. This CDR3 contains 16 residues. The DNA for the CDR3 is TGTGCCACCACCAAAAGCGGGCTAGCGGGTAGGGAGACCCAGTACTTC. This sequence encodes CATTKSGLAGRETQYF.

The rearrangement links TRBV5-8 to TRBJ2-1, with D hard to call. CDR1 and CDR2 from the germline V gene are SGHTS and YDEGEE. The V end was cut by 4 bases, the J end by 6 bases, with 11 bases between. There are 13 residues in the CDR3. The DNA for the CDR3 is TGTGCCAGCAGCGGGTGGCCTTCCAATGAGCAGTTCTTC. This sequence encodes CASSGWPSNEQFF.

The J gene is TRBJ2-4, the V gene TRBV18; the D gene is possibly TRBD2 (5 bases). The CDR3 totals 14 residues. Trimming took off 3 bases at V and 1 base at J, with 7 bases between the two ends. The germline gives CDR1 KGHSH, CDR2 LQKENI. The CDR3 protein is CASSPPGAKNIQYF. As DNA, the CDR3 is TGTGCCAGCTCACCCCCGGGGGCCAAAAACATTCAGTACTTC.

This chain joins TRBV7-9 and TRBJ1-1; 8 bases line up with TRBD1. CDR1 and CDR2 (germline): SEHNR, FQNEAQ (reference sequence). CDR3 size: 18 residues. J was trimmed by 1 base and V by 1 base; bases with no gene match: 11. CDR3 bases: TGTGCCAGCAGCTTAGATCCTGGGACAGGTGGGGGGAACACTGAAGCTTTCTTT. It specifies CASSLDPGTGGGNTEAFF.

This clone was recorded once. The chain couples TRBV30 to TRBJ1-5; possible D gene TRBD1, 6 bases. The length of the CDR3 is 14 residues. V dropped 5 bases and J dropped 9 bases, with 20 bases sitting between them. From germline, CDR1 is GTSNPN and CDR2 SVGIG (reference sequence). In nucleotides, the CDR3 is TGTGCCTGGGGCAAGACAGGTGTCGATGGGCCCCAGCATTTT. Residues: CAWGKTGVDGPQHF.

The chain joins TRBV18 to TRBJ2-1, with 11 bases that match TRBD2. Germline V gene sequence: CDR1 KGHSH, CDR2 LQKENI. The CDR3 totals 17 residues. The ends lost 2 bases at V and 3 bases at J; junction bases unmatched: 6. The CDR3 DNA sequence: TGTGCCAGCTCACCATCTGGACTAGCGGGCAACTACAATGAGCAGTTCTTC. Translated: CASSPSGLAGNYNEQFF.

The chain uses TRBV7-9 and TRBJ1-4; tentative D call: TRBD1 (5 bases). This CDR3 comprises 15 residues. Per the germline V gene, CDR1 is SEHNR and CDR2 is FQNEAQ (reference sequence). The ends were cut back, 1 base at V and 8 bases at J, with 14 bases in the middle. DNA of the CDR3: TGTGCCAGCAGCTTAGTTAGGGGCACGCAGGAAAAACTGTTTTTT. Translated, it gives CASSLVRGTQEKLFF.

The gene calls are TRBV6-5 and TRBJ2-7; 10 nucleotides match TRBD2. The CDR3 spans 15 residues. Germline V CDR1 and CDR2: MNHEY, SVGAGI. The trim removed 6 bases at V and 2 bases at J, leaving 7 bases unmatched. CDR3 coding DNA: TGTGCCAGCAGCCTGACTAGCGGGCCCCCCTACGAGCAGTACTTC. Its translation is CASSLTSGPPYEQYF.

The rearrangement links TRBV30 to TRBJ1-5; 8 nucleotides align to TRBD1. V shed 5 bases, J shed 1 base, and the junction held 4 bases outside the gene matches. Germline CDR1 GTSNPN, CDR2 SVGIG (reference sequence). The CDR3 is 14 residues long. CDR3: CAWGTGVSNQPQHF. The CDR3 DNA is TGTGCCTGGGGGACAGGTGTCAGCAATCAGCCCCAGCATTTT.

On this clone itself: This sample includes further DNA sequences coding for the same CDR3. The chain is built from TRBV18 and TRBJ1-1; TRBD1 might be the D (5 bases). Germline-derived CDR1 and CDR2 are KGHSH and LQKENI. V lost 1 base and J 3 bases, leaving 6 bases between the germline ends. The CDR3 consists of 13 residues. Written as DNA, the CDR3 is TGTGCCAGCTCACCACTGGGGGACACTGAAGCTTTCTTT. It encodes CASSPLGDTEAFF.

The chain employs TRBV7-9 and TRBJ1-1; D is undetermined. Trimming pared 4 bases from V and 0 bases from J, leaving 3 bases between. Germline loops: CDR1 SEHNR, CDR2 FQNEAQ (reference sequence). The CDR3 is 12 amino acids. The CDR3 DNA is TGTGCCAGCAGCTACTTGAACACTGAAGCTTTCTTT. It yields the protein CASSYLNTEAFF.

V usage is TRBV7-8 and J usage is TRBJ1-2; 7 bases map to TRBD1. The germline V gene has CDR1 SGHVS and CDR2 FQNEAQ. J was trimmed by 6 bases and V by 0 bases; bases with no gene match: 4. There are 14 residues in the CDR3. The CDR3 protein is CASSLALGTDGYTF. In nucleotides, the CDR3 is TGTGCCAGCAGCTTAGCGTTAGGGACAGATGGCTACACCTTC.

The chain links TRBV6-6 to TRBJ1-1, with 7 bases lining up with TRBD1. The CDR3 has 15 amino acids. Germline CDR1 reads MNHNY; CDR2 reads SVGAGI (reference sequence). With 3 bases clipped from V and 6 bases from J, the junction kept 10 bases outside the gene matches. DNA of the CDR3: TGTGCCAGCAGTTATGGTGAGCAGGGGGGGGCTGAAGCTTTCTTT. Translated, it gives CASSYGEQGGAEAFF.

The chain carries TRBV4-2 and TRBJ1-1; the D is unclear. This CDR3 region has 13 residues. The germline V gene has CDR1 LGHNA and CDR2 YNFKEQ. The ends were cut back, 0 bases at V and 7 bases at J, with 9 bases in the middle. Here the CDR3 DNA reads TGTGCCAGCAGCCAAGAGACCAGGAATGAAGCTTTCTTT. Translation: CASSQETRNEAFF.

This clone appeared a single time. The chain recombines TRBV29-1 with TRBJ2-1; 7 bases agree with TRBD1. V lost 6 bases, J lost 4 bases, and 6 bases stayed unmatched. Germline CDR1 reads SQVTM; CDR2 reads ANQGSEA. This CDR3 has 13 amino acids. For the CDR3, the DNA is TGCAGCGTCAGGACAGGAGGTTACAATGAGCAGTTCTTC. Protein sequence: CSVRTGGYNEQFF.

The chain is built from TRBV9 and TRBJ2-7; TRBD2 agrees at 9 bases. Trimming at V came to 5 bases and at J to 2 bases, leaving 5 bases not matched to a gene. The germline V gene encodes CDR1 SGDLS and CDR2 YYNGEE. CDR3 size: 14 residues. DNA for the CDR3: TGTGCCAGCAGTGCCGGGACTAGCACCTACGAGCAGTACTTC. This encodes CASSAGTSTYEQYF.

This CDR3 reads CSVEGGSNYGYTF. The CDR3 DNA is TGCAGCGTTGAGGGAGGATCAAACTATGGCTACACCTTC. The chain employs TRBV29-1 and TRBJ1-2, with no clear D. Trimming took off 3 bases at V and 2 bases at J, with 10 bases between the two ends. CDR1 is SQVTM, CDR2 ANQGSEA, per germline. The CDR3 has 13 amino acids.

The chain recombines TRBV7-3 with TRBJ1-1; D not resolved. Germline V gene lookup returns CDR1 SGHTA and CDR2 FQGTGA. With 0 bases removed from V and 0 bases from J, the gap between germline ends came to 8 bases. There are 15 residues in the CDR3. The CDR3 reads CASSLTDGLNTEAFF. The CDR3 DNA is TGTGCCAGCAGCTTAACGGACGGACTGAACACTGAAGCTTTCTTT.

The genes are TRBV2 and TRBJ1-6; D is ambiguous. CDR3 size: 16 residues. V was clipped by 6 bases and J by 0 bases, with 12 bases between them. Germline V gives CDR1 SNHLY, CDR2 FYNNEI. This CDR3 is CASSPRWSSYNSPLHF. CDR3 DNA sequence: TGTGCCAGCAGCCCGCGGTGGAGCTCCTATAATTCACCCCTCCACTTT.

The CDR3 region has the DNA TGTGCCAGCAGGAACCGGGGGACAGGGGTCCCCGGGGAGCTGTTTTTT. This sequence encodes CASRNRGTGVPGELFF. The chain has TRBV7-2 and TRBJ2-2; 10 bases match TRBD1. The CDR3 is 16 amino acids. V was clipped by 6 bases and J by 6 bases; unmatched bases: 10. Germline V CDR1 and CDR2: SGHTA, FQGNSA.

In DNA, the CDR3 is TGTGCCAGCAGCTCGTCCCCAGACTATGGCTACACCTTC. This translates into CASSSSPDYGYTF. The chain uses TRBV5-6 and TRBJ1-2; D not resolved. The V and J ends lost 3 bases and 3 bases respectively, with 9 bases between them. The CDR3 totals 13 residues. Germline V gene lookup returns CDR1 SGHDT and CDR2 YYEEEE.

The V and J genes are TRBV6-4 and TRBJ1-2, with TRBD1 as a possible D gene (6 bases). This CDR3 has 15 amino acids. Germline V gene lookup returns CDR1 MRHNA and CDR2 SNTAGT. The ends were cut back, 3 bases at V and 2 bases at J, with 13 bases in the middle. The CDR3 sequence is CASSEGAGANYGYTF. In DNA, the CDR3 is TGTGCCAGCAGTGAAGGGGCAGGGGCCAACTATGGCTACACCTTC.

The gene calls are TRBV9 and TRBJ1-6; D possibly corresponds to TRBD1 (5 bases). The CDR3 has 16 residues. From germline, CDR1 is SGDLS and CDR2 YYNGEE. Trimming cost V 2 bases and J 7 bases, with 16 bases left between them. The CDR3 here is CASSVEAGGVNSPLHF. In DNA, the CDR3 is TGTGCCAGCAGCGTGGAGGCCGGGGGAGTAAATTCACCCCTCCACTTT.

The chain combines TRBV6-5 with TRBJ2-5; maybe TRBD1 (5 bases). This CDR3 is built from 11 residues. Germline V lookup: CDR1 MNHEY, CDR2 SVGAGI. Trimming removed 8 bases from V and 4 bases from J, with 8 bases in between. The CDR3 region has the DNA TGTGCCAGCGGGGCCGGAGAGACCCAGTACTTC. This gives the protein CASGAGETQYF.

The chain links TRBV6-5 to TRBJ2-3; D ambiguous. The CDR3 contains 14 residues. V lost 5 bases, J lost 6 bases, and 15 bases lay in between. Germline values: CDR1 MNHEY, CDR2 SVGAGI. The CDR3 region has the DNA TGTGCCAGCAGTGATGGTCACCCCTCCGATACGCAGTATTTT. The encoded protein is CASSDGHPSDTQYF.

The chain has TRBV4-2 and TRBJ2-1; possible D gene TRBD2, 6 bases. This CDR3 region has 15 residues. CDR1 and CDR2 from the germline V gene are LGHNA and YNFKEQ. V lost 0 bases and J 4 bases, leaving 10 bases between the germline ends. CDR3 in amino acids: CASSQDRDLYNEQFF. CDR3 DNA sequence: TGTGCCAGCAGCCAAGACCGGGACTTATACAATGAGCAGTTCTTC.

V is TRBV28 and J is TRBJ2-7; 10 bases align to TRBD1. CDR3 length: 14 residues. V lost 7 bases and J lost 0; bases outside the gene matches: 3. Germline V gives CDR1 MDHEN, CDR2 SYDVKM. CDR3 bases: TGTGCCAGCACCTGGGACAGGGGCTCCTACGAGCAGTACTTC. This codes for CASTWDRGSYEQYF.

In this sample, this clone turned up a few times. This chain connects TRBV19 to TRBJ1-6; D gene ambiguous. Germline V gene data show CDR1 as LNHDA and CDR2 as SQIVND (reference sequence). V shed 7 bases and J shed 7 bases, with 17 bases lying between them. CDR3 size: 15 residues. The CDR3, as DNA: TGTGCCAGTATCGAAGTTGCGCACGCCAATTCACCCCTCCACTTT. Amino acids: CASIEVAHANSPLHF. Full variable domain (outside the CDR3, taken from reference TRBV19 and TRBJ1-6): DGGITQSPKYLFRKEGQNVTLSCEQNLNHDAMYWYRQDPGQGLRLIYYSQIVNDFQKGDIAEGYSVSREKKESFPLTVTSAQKNPTAFYLCASIEVAHANSPLHFGNGTRLTVT.